Described below is a single T cell receptor beta chain sequence and its context. V lost 5 bases and J lost 7, with 18 bases in between. Germline V lookup: CDR1 SGHTA, CDR2 FQGNSA. CDR3 size: 16 residues. These data are taken from a study of blood T cell repertoires in COVID-19. Study overall: PBMCs, B-cell-depleted T cells, or T cells provided the cDNA or gDNA that made up the material.

The repertoire was sequenced with immunoSEQ multiplex PCR; TCRdb's copy has only in-frame clones and lacks some. Of around 310,000 clones in the sample, 75% to 95% were seen once. Those enrolled in Seattle joined during active infection and were followed longitudinally afterward. Sequenced input: peripheral blood. The sequence was collected from a woman between 25 and 40 years old with COVID-19, enrolled during active disease. The chain is built from TRBV7-2 and TRBJ1-6, with a possible D match to TRBD1 (5 bases). CDR3 protein: CASSRPFGAENSPLHF. In DNA form, the CDR3 reads TGTGCCAGCAGCCGTCCTTTTGGGGCAGAGAATTCACCCCTCCACTTT.